The 9 T cell receptor beta chains given below trace back to one sample, sequenced in a study of blood T cell repertoires in COVID-19. Sequencing was performed with immunoSEQ multiplex PCR; in TCRdb, only in-frame clones are kept and a portion is missing. The sample lists around 230,000 clones; about nine tenths were seen once. The sequenced sample was PBMCs or T cells enriched from blood (not recorded which). These receptors were collected from a woman between 35 and 50 years old with acute COVID-19.

The V and J genes are TRBV5-5 and TRBJ2-6, with D possibly matching TRBD2 (5 bases). The V end was cut by 4 bases, the J end by 4 bases, with 21 bases between. Per germline, CDR1 SGHKS and CDR2 YYEKEE (reference sequence). There are 18 residues in the CDR3. CDR3 nucleotides: TGTGCCAGCAGCCCAAGCGGCGGTATCCTTTCCGGGGCCAACGTCCTGACTTTC. Encoded protein: CASSPSGGILSGANVLTF.

V and J are TRBV11-2 and TRBJ2-3, with D tentatively TRBD1 (6 bases). V lost 3 bases and J 1 base, leaving 14 bases between the germline ends. The germline V gene encodes CDR1 SGHAT and CDR2 FQNNGV. This CDR3 is 16 amino acids long. For the CDR3, the DNA is TGTGCCAGCAGCTTGGGGACAACCAGGGGCACAGATACGCAGTATTTT. Its protein product is CASSLGTTRGTDTQYF.

V and J are TRBV19 and TRBJ2-7, with 8 bases that match TRBD1. Germline CDR1 and CDR2: LNHDA and SQIVND (reference sequence). The V gene end was trimmed by 3 bases and the J gene end by 5 bases; junction bases not matched to a gene: 6. This CDR3 contains 14 residues. CDR3 loop: CASSIRTGPDEQYF. The CDR3, as DNA: TGTGCCAGTAGTATCCGGACAGGGCCCGACGAGCAGTACTTC.

The gene calls are TRBV3-1 (or the pseudogene TRBV3-2) and TRBJ1-6; 7 bases agree with TRBD1. The J segment lost 9 bases and the V segment lost 4 bases, leaving 6 bases of the junction unmatched. This CDR3 spans 14 amino acids. Germline V gene lookup returns CDR1 LGHDT and CDR2 YNNKEL (reference sequence). The CDR3 nucleotides are TGTGCCAGCAGCCCAGTGCAGGGGGGTTCACCCCTCCACTTT. Its translation: CASSPVQGGSPLHF.

The V gene is TRBV9, the J gene TRBJ1-1, with 9 bases identical to TRBD1. Trimming at V came to 6 bases and at J to 7 bases, leaving 10 bases not matched to a gene. The CDR3 is 14 residues long. CDR1 is SGDLS, CDR2 YYNGEE, per germline. CDR3 in amino acids: CASTAGDRASEAFF. CDR3 bases: TGTGCCAGCACCGCGGGGGACAGGGCGAGTGAAGCTTTCTTT.

The rearrangement joins TRBV7-9 to TRBJ2-1, with D possibly TRBD2 on 5 matching bases. V lost 2 bases and J 1 base, leaving 21 bases between the germline ends. The CDR3 has 19 residues. Germline CDR1 reads SEHNR; CDR2 reads FQNEAQ (reference sequence). The CDR3 here is CASSLKALGSRSSYNEQFF. The CDR3 DNA reads TGTGCCAGCAGCTTAAAGGCTCTTGGGAGCCGCTCTTCCTACAATGAGCAGTTCTTC.

CDR3 protein: CASSSGLAEGTGELFF. The CDR3, as DNA: TGCGCCAGCAGCTCCGGACTAGCGGAGGGAACCGGGGAGCTGTTTTTT. The J gene is TRBJ2-2, the V gene TRBV5-1; 10 bases fit TRBD2. The CDR3 is made up of 16 amino acids. Germline CDR1 and CDR2: SGHRS and YFSETQ. The V and J ends lost 3 bases and 5 bases, in that order; junction bases with no gene match: 7.

This clone was seen a few times. This chain uses TRBV2 with TRBJ1-2, with D perhaps matching TRBD1 (5 bases). CDR3 length equals 13 residues. CDR1 is SNHLY and CDR2 is FYNNEI in the germline V gene. V was trimmed by 6 bases and J by 7 bases, leaving 15 bases between them. The CDR3 DNA reads as TGTGCCAGCAGGGACGGGGGGGAAAGTGGCTACACCTTC. Amino acid sequence: CASRDGGESGYTF. The entire variable domain, with the rest obtained from reference TRBV2 and TRBJ1-2, is as follows: EPEVTQTPSHQVTQMGQEVILRCVPISNHLYFYWYRQILGQKVEFLVSFYNNEISEKSEIFDDQFSVERPDGSNFTLKIRSTKLEDSAMYFCASRDGGESGYTFGSGTRLTVV.

The V and J genes are TRBV18 and TRBJ1-2; D gene unclear. V was trimmed by 3 bases and J by 4 bases, leaving 9 bases between them. Germline values: CDR1 KGHSH, CDR2 LQKENI. This CDR3 has 13 amino acids. This CDR3 is CASSPEGSYGYTF. The CDR3 DNA sequence: TGTGCCAGCTCACCGGAGGGATCCTATGGCTACACCTTC.